These 19 T cell receptor beta chains came from one sample sequenced in a study of CD8+ T cells in alopecia areata. Following RNA extraction, reverse transcription yielded cDNA that acted as the sequencing template. The method was immunoSEQ multiplex PCR; TCRdb's version includes in-frame clones alone and lacks a portion of them. The sample records about 150,000 clones, over 80% being singletons. This material consisted of CD8+ T cells sorted from blood, taken at week 0. These receptors came from a human donor with alopecia areata.

The chain links TRBV27 to TRBJ1-5; TRBD1 agrees at 10 bases. There are 14 residues in the CDR3. Trimming took 6 bases from V and 6 from J; bases not matched to a gene: 5. Germline values: CDR1 MNHEY, CDR2 SMNVEV (reference sequence). The DNA for the CDR3 is TGTGCCAGCAGCTCCGGGACAGGGGTTCAGCCCCAGCATTTT. Protein sequence: CASSSGTGVQPQHF.

This clone was detected only a few times. The chain employs TRBV13 and TRBJ2-5; D not resolved. V gave up 2 bases and J gave up 2 bases, with 0 bases separating them. The V gene's germline CDR1 is PRHDT and CDR2 FYEKMQ (reference sequence). This CDR3 is 11 amino acids long. The CDR3: CASSLQETQYF. The CDR3 DNA reads as TGTGCCAGCAGCTTACAAGAGACCCAGTACTTC.

The chain employs TRBV5-1 and TRBJ2-7, with a possible D match to TRBD1 (6 bases). Looked up from germline, CDR1 is SGHRS and CDR2 is YFSETQ. The CDR3 is 14 residues long. The V end lost 5 bases, the J end lost 3 bases, and 15 bases lay between the germline ends. The CDR3 loop reads CASSFGTSNYEQYF. As DNA, the CDR3 is TGCGCCAGCAGTTTCGGGACATCGAACTACGAGCAGTACTTC. The complete variable domain, with remaining parts taken from reference TRBV5-1 and TRBJ2-7, reads KAGVTQTPRYLIKTRGQQVTLSCSPISGHRSVSWYQQTPGQGLQFLFEYFSETQRNKGNFPGRFSGRQFSNSRSEMNVSTLELGDSALYLCASSFGTSNYEQYFGPGTRLTVT.

CDR3 bases: TGTGCCAGTAGCCTGCGCGCCACCGGGGAGCTGTTTTTT. This gives the protein CASSLRATGELFF. The gene calls are TRBV19 and TRBJ2-2, with D uncertain. CDR3 size: 13 residues. Germline-derived CDR1 and CDR2 are LNHDA and SQIVND (reference sequence). V gave up 6 bases and J gave up 4 bases, with 9 bases separating them.

This clone appeared a few times. This chain joins TRBV28 and TRBJ2-5, with TRBD2 matching 8 bases. Germline CDR1 MDHEN, CDR2 SYDVKM. CDR3 length: 17 residues. The junction had 11 bases not matched to a gene; V was cut back by 4 bases and J by 1 base. CDR3 sequence reads: CASSSPGAGETQETQYF. The DNA for the CDR3 is TGTGCCAGCAGTTCCCCCGGAGCGGGAGAAACCCAAGAGACCCAGTACTTC.

The chain recombines TRBV29-1 with TRBJ2-1; D remains unclear. The CDR3 totals 15 residues. Trimming took off 3 bases at V and 0 bases at J, with 12 bases between the two ends. Germline V gene lookup returns CDR1 SQVTM and CDR2 ANQGSEA. The CDR3, as DNA: TGCAGCGTTGATGGTGCACTAAGCTCCTACAATGAGCAGTTCTTC. Translating it yields CSVDGALSSYNEQFF.

The chain combines TRBV9 with TRBJ2-3; TRBD2 agrees at 8 bases. V shed 4 bases and J 3 bases; nucleotides not matched to a gene: 13. The CDR3 totals 17 residues. CDR1 and CDR2 from the germline V gene are SGDLS and YYNGEE. The CDR3 DNA is TGTGCCAGCAGCCCAAGGAACGGGGGGGCCTTGACAGATACGCAGTATTTT. It is translated as CASSPRNGGALTDTQYF.

This chain links TRBV6-5 with TRBJ2-1; D unclear. The germline V gene has CDR1 MNHEY and CDR2 SVGAGI. The germline V and J ends were trimmed by 6 bases and 2 bases, with 8 bases remaining between them. CDR3 length: 13 residues. The CDR3 loop is CASSLIPYNEQFF. As DNA, the CDR3 is TGTGCCAGCAGCCTGATCCCCTACAATGAGCAGTTCTTC.

This chain joins TRBV27 and TRBJ2-3; TRBD1 matches 7 bases. The CDR3 has 16 amino acids. Germline V gives CDR1 MNHEY, CDR2 SMNVEV (reference sequence). V gave up 3 bases and J gave up 1 base; unmatched junction bases: 7. CDR3 nucleotides: TGTGCCAGCAGTTTTTGGCAGGGGGACGGCACAGATACGCAGTATTTT. It yields the protein CASSFWQGDGTDTQYF.

J is TRBJ2-3 and V is TRBV4-1, with unresolved D. The CDR3 spans 15 residues. Germline assignment: CDR1 MGHRA and CDR2 YSYEKL. V was trimmed by 4 bases and J by 6 bases, leaving 17 bases between them. CDR3 region: CASSLDPQPDDTQYF. Written as DNA, the CDR3 is TGCGCCAGCAGCCTAGACCCTCAACCCGACGATACGCAGTATTTT.

The chain carries TRBV29-1 and TRBJ2-7; 11 bases match TRBD2. Looked up from germline, CDR1 is SQVTM and CDR2 is ANQGSEA. The CDR3 loop spans 13 amino acids. The ends lost 6 bases at V and 2 bases at J; junction bases unmatched: 3. In DNA form, the CDR3 reads TGCAGCGTGGTACTAGCGGGAGCCTACGAGCAGTACTTC. Its translation is CSVVLAGAYEQYF.

The chain joins TRBV29-1 to TRBJ2-2; unclear D gene. Germline assignment: CDR1 SQVTM and CDR2 ANQGSEA. The CDR3 runs to 15 residues. V was clipped by 0 bases and J by 7 bases, with 15 bases between them. The CDR3 region is CSVEDSTHKVGELFF. The CDR3 DNA reads TGCAGCGTTGAAGATTCTACCCACAAGGTCGGGGAGCTGTTTTTT.

The V gene is TRBV11-2, the J gene TRBJ2-2, with D unresolved. Germline CDR1 SGHAT, CDR2 FQNNGV. V lost 0 bases to trimming and J lost 4 bases, with 9 bases between them. The CDR3 loop spans 15 amino acids. CDR3 in DNA: TGTGCCAGCAGCTTAGAGTTACAAAGCACCGGGGAGCTGTTTTTT. It translates to CASSLELQSTGELFF.

The chain joins TRBV11-3 to TRBJ2-2; the match to TRBD1 covers 7 bases. V was pared by 5 bases and J by 7 bases, with 13 bases of the junction left unmatched. Germline V CDR1 and CDR2: SGHNT, YENEEA. The length of the CDR3 is 16 residues. The CDR3 DNA sequence: TGTGCCAGCAGCCAGACAGGGTCGACCGACCGCGGGGAGCTGTTTTTT. This translates into CASSQTGSTDRGELFF. The full variable domain, in which reference TRBV11-3 and TRBJ2-2 provide the parts outside the CDR3, is EAGVVQSPRYKIIEKKQPVAFWCNPISGHNTLYWYLQNLGQGPELLIRYENEEAVDDSQLPKDRFSAERLKGVDSTLKIQPAELGDSAVYLCASSQTGSTDRGELFFGEGSRLTVL.

The count of this clone is one. The chain joins TRBV29-1 to TRBJ1-1, with TRBD1 identical over 7 bases. V dropped 4 bases and J dropped 6; count of bases not matched to a gene: 11. This CDR3 is 14 amino acids long. In germline, CDR1 is SQVTM, CDR2 ANQGSEA. The CDR3 loop is CSVGRGGVRSEAFF. DNA for the CDR3: TGCAGCGTTGGTAGAGGGGGCGTTCGGTCTGAAGCTTTCTTT.

CDR3 sequence: CASSLSQGSTEAFF. CDR3 coding DNA: TGTGCCAGCAGTTTATCGCAAGGGTCCACTGAAGCTTTCTTT. The gene calls are TRBV27 and TRBJ1-1; D is unclear. Germline-derived CDR1 and CDR2 are MNHEY and SMNVEV (reference sequence). The V gene lost 0 bases and the J gene lost 4 bases, with 9 bases spanning the gap. This CDR3 spans 14 amino acids.

V is TRBV7-6 and J is TRBJ2-1; TRBD2 aligns across 7 bases. This CDR3 is built from 16 residues. Germline CDR1 and CDR2: SGHVS and FNYEAQ. V lost 4 bases to trimming and J lost 0 bases; unmatched junction nucleotides: 6. The CDR3 nucleotides are TGTGCCAGCAGCTCCGGGGGGTTCTCCTCCTACAATGAGCAGTTCTTC. This gives the protein CASSSGGFSSYNEQFF.

The chain is built from TRBV4-1 and TRBJ2-7; TRBD2 is a possible D gene (6 bases). This CDR3 has 15 residues. Between the trimmed V and J ends, which lost 4 bases and 0 bases, there was a span of 13 bases. Germline CDR1 is MGHRA and CDR2 is YSYEKL. In DNA form, the CDR3 reads TGCGCCAGCAGCCGAGGGACTCAATCCTCCTACGAGCAGTACTTC. This translates into CASSRGTQSSYEQYF.

The chain links TRBV7-9 to TRBJ1-2; weak D call: TRBD1 (5 bases). This CDR3 is built from 14 residues. The germline V and J ends were trimmed by 4 bases and 5 bases, with 14 bases remaining between them. Germline V gives CDR1 SEHNR, CDR2 FQNEAQ (reference sequence). The CDR3 here is CASSYPGTAYGYTF. The CDR3 region has the DNA TGTGCCAGCAGCTACCCCGGGACTGCTTATGGCTACACCTTC.